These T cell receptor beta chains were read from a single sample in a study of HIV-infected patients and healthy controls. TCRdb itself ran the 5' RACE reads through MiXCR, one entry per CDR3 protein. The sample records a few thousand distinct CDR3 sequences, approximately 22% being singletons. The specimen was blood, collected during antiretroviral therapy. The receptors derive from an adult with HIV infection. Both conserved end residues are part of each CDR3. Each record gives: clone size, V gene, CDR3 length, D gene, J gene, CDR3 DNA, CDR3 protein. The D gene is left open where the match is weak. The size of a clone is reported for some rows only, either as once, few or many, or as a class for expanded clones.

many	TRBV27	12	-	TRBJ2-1	TGTGCCAGCAGTTTAAAACACAATGAGCAGTTCTTC	CASSLKHNEQFF
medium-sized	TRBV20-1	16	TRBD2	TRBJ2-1	TGCAGTGCTGGAACGACACTAGCGGGGCAATACAATGAGCAGTTCTTC	CSAGTTLAGQYNEQFF
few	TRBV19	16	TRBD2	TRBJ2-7	TGTGCCAGTAGTATAGGGCCCCTCGGGGGGTTTGACGAGCAGTACTTC	CASSIGPLGGFDEQYF
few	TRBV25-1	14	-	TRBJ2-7	TGTGCCAGCTCCCTCGGACCTTACTCCTACGAGCAGTACTTC	CASSLGPYSYEQYF
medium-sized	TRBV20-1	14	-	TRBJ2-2	TGCAGTGGGAGACAGTACTCAAACACCGGGGAGCTGTTTTTT	CSGRQYSNTGELFF
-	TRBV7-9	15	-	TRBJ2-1	TGTGCCAGCAGCCTACCGGGGCCGGAGGTCAATGAGCAGTTCTTC	CASSLPGPEVNEQFF
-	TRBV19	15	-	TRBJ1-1	TGTGCCAGCTCAGCCTACTTAGGGGAGGGTACTGAAGCTTTCTTT	CASSAYLGEGTEAFF
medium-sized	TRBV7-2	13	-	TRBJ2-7	TGTGCCAGCAGCCGACTAGGGGCCTACGAGCAGTACTTC	CASSRLGAYEQYF
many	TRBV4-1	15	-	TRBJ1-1	TGCGCCAGCAGCCCTGCTGCGGGGCCGAGCACTGAAGCTTTCTTT	CASSPAAGPSTEAFF
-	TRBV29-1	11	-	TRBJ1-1	TGCAGCCCTGGGGGGGAACCTGAAGCTTTCTTT	CSPGGEPEAFF